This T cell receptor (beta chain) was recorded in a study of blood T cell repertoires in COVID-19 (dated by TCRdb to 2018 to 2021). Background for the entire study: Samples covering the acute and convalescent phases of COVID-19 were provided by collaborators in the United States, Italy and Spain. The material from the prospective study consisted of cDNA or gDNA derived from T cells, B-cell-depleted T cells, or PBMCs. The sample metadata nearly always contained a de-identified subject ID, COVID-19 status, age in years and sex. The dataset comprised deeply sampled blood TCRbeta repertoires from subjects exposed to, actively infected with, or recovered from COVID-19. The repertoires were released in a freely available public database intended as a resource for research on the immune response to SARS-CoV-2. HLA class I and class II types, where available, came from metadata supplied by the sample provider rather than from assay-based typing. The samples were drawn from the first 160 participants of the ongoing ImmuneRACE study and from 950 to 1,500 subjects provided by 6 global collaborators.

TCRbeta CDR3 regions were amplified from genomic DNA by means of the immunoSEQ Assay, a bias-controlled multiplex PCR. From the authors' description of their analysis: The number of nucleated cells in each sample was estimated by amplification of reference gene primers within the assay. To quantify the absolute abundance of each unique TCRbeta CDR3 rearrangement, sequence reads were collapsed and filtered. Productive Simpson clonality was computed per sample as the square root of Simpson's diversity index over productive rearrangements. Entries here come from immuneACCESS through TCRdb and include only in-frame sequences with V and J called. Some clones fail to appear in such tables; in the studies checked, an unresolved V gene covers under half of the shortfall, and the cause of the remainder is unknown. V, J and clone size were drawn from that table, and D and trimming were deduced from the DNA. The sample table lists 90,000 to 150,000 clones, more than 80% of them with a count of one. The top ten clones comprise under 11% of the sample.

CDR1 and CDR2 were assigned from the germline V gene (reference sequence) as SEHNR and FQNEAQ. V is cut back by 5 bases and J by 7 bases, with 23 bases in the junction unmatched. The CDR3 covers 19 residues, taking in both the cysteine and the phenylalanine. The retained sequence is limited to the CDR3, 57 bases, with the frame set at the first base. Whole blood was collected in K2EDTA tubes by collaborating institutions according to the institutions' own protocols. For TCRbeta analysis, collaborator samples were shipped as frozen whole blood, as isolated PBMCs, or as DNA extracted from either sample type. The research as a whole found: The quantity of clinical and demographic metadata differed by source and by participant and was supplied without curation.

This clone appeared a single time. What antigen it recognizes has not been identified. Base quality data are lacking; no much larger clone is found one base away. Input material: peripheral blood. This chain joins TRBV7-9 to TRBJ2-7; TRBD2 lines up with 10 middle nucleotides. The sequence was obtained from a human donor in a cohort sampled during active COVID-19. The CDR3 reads CASSPSFATSGPLLWEQYF. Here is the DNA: TGTGCCAGCAGCCCATCTTTTGCGACTAGCGGGCCCCTCCTGTGGGAGCAGTACTTC.